This is a list of T cell receptor beta chains from one sample in a study of T cell repertoires in cytomegalovirus infection. From the reads, TCRdb called clonotypes with MiXCR, one entry per CDR3 protein. The data contain about 210,000 distinct CDR3 sequences, around 6.4% of them singletons. Source material: PBMCs. The receptors derive from a human donor in good health (CMV status not recorded). Some clones in this sample may be carry-over from other donors' samples. CDR3s leave out the opening cysteine and the closing phenylalanine or tryptophan.

J gene: TRBJ2-3
V gene: TRBV4-3
CDR3 protein: ASSQDLPDTQY

J gene: TRBJ1-3
V gene: TRBV12-3/TRBV12-4
CDR3 protein: ASRSGGASSGNTIY

J gene: TRBJ1-5
V gene: TRBV20-1
CDR3 protein: SARDPTGGQPQH

J gene: TRBJ1-2
V gene: TRBV29-1
CDR3 protein: SGGEQGAIYGYT

J gene: TRBJ2-1
V gene: TRBV7-2
CDR3 protein: ASSPPGLLSYNEQF

J gene: TRBJ2-7
V gene: TRBV7-2
CDR3 protein: ASSFRGGGAYEQY

J gene: TRBJ2-7
V gene: TRBV11-2
CDR3 protein: ASSLFRAGTVR

J gene: TRBJ1-2
V gene: TRBV28
CDR3 protein: ASSLRRDTYGYT

J gene: TRBJ2-6
V gene: TRBV6-1
CDR3 protein: ASTQGLAVNSGANVLT

J gene: TRBJ2-7
V gene: TRBV28
CDR3 protein: ASTDQALGYEQY

J gene: TRBJ2-7
V gene: TRBV10-3
CDR3 protein: AIGEQTGSYEQY